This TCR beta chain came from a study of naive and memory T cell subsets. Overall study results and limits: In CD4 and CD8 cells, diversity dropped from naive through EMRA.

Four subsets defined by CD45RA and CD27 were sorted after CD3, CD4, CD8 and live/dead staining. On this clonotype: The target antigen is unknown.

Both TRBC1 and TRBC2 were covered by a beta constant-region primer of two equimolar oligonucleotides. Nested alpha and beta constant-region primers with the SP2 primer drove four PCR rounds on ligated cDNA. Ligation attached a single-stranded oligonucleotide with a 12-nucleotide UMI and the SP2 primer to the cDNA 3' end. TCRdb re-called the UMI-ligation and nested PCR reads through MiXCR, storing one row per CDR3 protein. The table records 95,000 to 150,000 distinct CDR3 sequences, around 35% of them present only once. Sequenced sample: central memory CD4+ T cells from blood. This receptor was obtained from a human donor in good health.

The CDR3 is CASSLKGPQETQYF. CDR3 DNA sequence: TGCGCCAGCAGCTTGAAGGGGCCCCAAGAGACCCAGTACTTC. This sequence joins TRBV5-1 and TRBJ2-5, with D maybe TRBD1 (5 bases). CDR1 is SGHRS, CDR2 YFSETQ, per germline. This CDR3 contains 14 residues. Trimming cost V 1 base and J 1 base, with 8 bases left between them.